The present T cell receptor beta chain was sequenced within a study of CD4 T cells in relation to SARS-CoV-2 and coronaviruses. This clone occurred once. Its target is not known. Study-level findings and limits: About 64% of donors had memory CD4+ clonotypes crossrecognizing SARS-CoV-2 and common cold coronavirus spike. Culture-expanded clones reflect memory recall rather than primary priming during culture. Crossreactive clones expanded significantly less to SARS-CoV-2 than monoreactive clones.

This CDR3 is 16 amino acids long. Germline V gives CDR1 SGHRS, CDR2 YFSETQ. After removal of 2 bases from V and 7 bases from J, the junction contained 8 bases not matched to a gene. Naive and memory CD4+ T cells came from enriched cryopreserved PBMCs. Produced via immunoSEQ multiplex PCR; TCRdb's table is partial and in-frame only. The sample has approximately 40,000 clones, 75% to 85% seen once. This TCR was recovered from an adult with COVID-19. The V call is TRBV5-1, the J call TRBJ2-1; 11 bases line up with TRBD2. Material for sequencing was memory CD4+ T cells from PBMCs, cultured in vitro. The CDR3 sequence is CASSFTSGSGGNEQFF. The CDR3 DNA sequence: TGCGCCAGCAGCTTTACTAGCGGGAGCGGTGGGAATGAGCAGTTCTTC.